The 24 T cell receptor beta chains reported below all come from one sample, sequenced in a study of somatic mutations in cytotoxic T cells in rheumatoid arthritis. Method: immunoSEQ multiplex PCR; TCRdb's copy keeps in-frame clones and lacks some. The sample carries some 10,000 clones, around four fifths recorded once. The sample comprised CD8+ T cells sorted from blood. The receptors were sampled from a woman aged 55 to 70 with rheumatoid arthritis.

The chain joins TRBV19 to TRBJ1-2, with 10 bases identical to TRBD1. J was trimmed by 5 bases and V by 11 bases; bases with no gene match: 11. The germline V gene has CDR1 LNHDA and CDR2 SQIVND (reference sequence). The CDR3 totals 14 residues. CDR3 DNA: TGTGCCTTTCCCGGGACAGGGGTTCGGTATGGCTACACCTTC. Its protein product is CAFPGTGVRYGYTF.

This clone was recorded only once. V usage is TRBV7-6 and J usage is TRBJ1-2; perhaps TRBD1 as D (5 bases). The CDR3 consists of 11 residues. The germline V and J ends were trimmed by 11 bases and 4 bases, with 11 bases remaining between them. CDR1 is SGHVS and CDR2 is FNYEAQ in the germline V gene. The CDR3 loop reads CALRVSYGYTF. CDR3 coding DNA: TGTGCCCTCAGGGTGTCCTATGGCTACACCTTC.

The chain joins TRBV30 to TRBJ1-1; D may be TRBD1 (5 bases). CDR3 length: 12 residues. V lost 2 bases, J lost 4 bases, and 8 bases lay in between. Germline V gene lookup returns CDR1 GTSNPN and CDR2 SVGIG (reference sequence). The CDR3: CAWSHGGTEAFF. In nucleotides, the CDR3 is TGTGCCTGGAGTCACGGGGGCACTGAAGCTTTCTTT.

The genes are TRBV19 and TRBJ1-1; no firm D call. The V gene's germline CDR1 is LNHDA and CDR2 SQIVND (reference sequence). The CDR3 contains 13 residues. The V end was cut by 1 base, the J end by 4 bases, with 7 bases between. The CDR3 DNA follows: TGTGCCAGTAGTATAGGGCCCTTCACTGAAGCTTTCTTT. The encoded protein is CASSIGPFTEAFF. Supplemented by reference TRBV19 and TRBJ1-1, the full variable domain reads DGGITQSPKYLFRKEGQNVTLSCEQNLNHDAMYWYRQDPGQGLRLIYYSQIVNDFQKGDIAEGYSVSREKKESFPLTVTSAQKNPTAFYLCASSIGPFTEAFFGQGTRLTVV.

This clone showed up just a few times. The V call is TRBV6-4, the J call TRBJ1-5; D not certain. This CDR3 contains 15 residues. Germline V gives CDR1 MRHNA, CDR2 SNTAGT. Deletions cut 7 bases from V and 4 bases from J, with 17 bases between. DNA of the CDR3: TGTGCCAGCACCTCCGAAAGAGTTACGAATCAGCCCCAGCATTTT. Amino acid sequence: CASTSERVTNQPQHF.

The V gene is TRBV7-8, the J gene TRBJ1-1, with TRBD1 identical over 8 bases. The CDR3 contains 14 residues. V gave up 5 bases and J gave up 5 bases; unmatched junction bases: 7. Germline assignment: CDR1 SGHVS and CDR2 FQNEAQ. The CDR3 DNA reads TGTGCCAGCAGCCCCGGACAGGGCTGGACTGAAGCTTTCTTT. This gives the protein CASSPGQGWTEAFF.

The chain joins TRBV5-3 to TRBJ2-1; D unclear. TRBV5-3 falls under the ORF class, with uncertain function. V was shortened by 7 bases and J by 10 bases, with 24 bases between the two germline ends. CDR3 length equals 15 residues. The CDR3 spells CARLRVVFFPPEQFF. DNA of the CDR3: TGTGCCAGACTTCGTGTCGTTTTCTTCCCTCCCGAGCAGTTCTTC.

The J gene is TRBJ2-1, the V gene TRBV27; 11 bases are a match to TRBD2. CDR3 length equals 16 residues. Germline V gene sequence: CDR1 MNHEY, CDR2 SMNVEV (reference sequence). With V trimmed by 2 bases and J by 1 base, 1 base remained unmatched. CDR3 DNA: TGTGCCAGCAGTTTAGGACTAGCGGGTTCCTACAATGAGCAGTTCTTC. This gives the protein CASSLGLAGSYNEQFF.

The chain couples TRBV19 to TRBJ2-5; possibly TRBD2 for D (6 bases). Per the germline V gene, CDR1 is LNHDA and CDR2 is SQIVND (reference sequence). V gave up 5 bases and J gave up 7 bases, with 11 bases separating them. This CDR3 is built from 12 residues. The CDR3 DNA reads as TGTGCCAGTAGTTTAGGAGGGAGGACCCAGTACTTC. Translated: CASSLGGRTQYF.

This chain joins TRBV4-2 and TRBJ2-7; 10 bases match TRBD2. Germline V CDR1 and CDR2: LGHNA, YNFKEQ. V was pared by 0 bases and J by 6 bases, with 5 bases of the junction left unmatched. The CDR3 totals 15 residues. The CDR3 sequence: CASSQEVLAGAEQYF. CDR3 nucleotide sequence: TGTGCCAGCAGCCAAGAGGTGCTAGCGGGAGCCGAGCAGTACTTC.

CDR3 loop: CASSRGVSEETQYF. CDR3 in DNA: TGTGCCAGCAGCCGGGGAGTCTCAGAAGAGACCCAGTACTTC. This chain connects TRBV7-9 to TRBJ2-5, with TRBD2 as a possible D gene (5 bases). CDR1 is SEHNR and CDR2 is FQNEAQ in the germline V gene (reference sequence). Trimming took off 5 bases at V and 3 bases at J, with 13 bases between the two ends. The CDR3 covers 14 residues.

The table lists this clone with a few counts. The J gene is TRBJ2-5, the V gene TRBV10-2; 14 bases match TRBD2. The CDR3 contains 17 residues. The ends lost 6 bases at V and 5 bases at J; junction bases unmatched: 11. The germline gives CDR1 WSHSY, CDR2 SAAADI. The CDR3 sequence: CASSDGLAGGRGETQYF. In nucleotides, the CDR3 is TGCGCCAGCAGCGACGGACTAGCGGGAGGCCGGGGGGAGACCCAGTACTTC.

This rearrangement joins TRBV10-3 to TRBJ2-1; 11 bases agree with TRBD2. Losses at the gene ends were 6 bases for V and 10 bases for J; bases not matched to a gene: 8. This CDR3 comprises 14 residues. Germline assignment: CDR1 ENHRY and CDR2 SYGVKD. Here the CDR3 reads CAISLALAGVEQFF. CDR3 nucleotides: TGTGCCATCAGCCTCGCACTAGCGGGAGTAGAGCAGTTCTTC.

The chain joins TRBV28 to TRBJ1-5, with 7 bases matching TRBD1. Germline trimming cut 4 bases from V and 5 bases from J; bases unmatched to any gene: 5. The germline V gene has CDR1 MDHEN and CDR2 SYDVKM. This CDR3 region has 14 residues. This CDR3 is CASSSTGMDQPQHF. DNA for the CDR3: TGTGCCAGCAGTTCGACAGGGATGGATCAGCCCCAGCATTTT.

The table lists this clone with a few counts. The V call is TRBV6-6, the J call TRBJ2-5, with 7 bases identical to TRBD1. Germline-derived CDR1 and CDR2 are MNHNY and SVGAGI (reference sequence). The length of the CDR3 is 15 residues. V lost 7 bases to trimming and J lost 5 bases; unmatched junction nucleotides: 13. CDR3 protein: CASKKRDRATETQYF. CDR3 DNA sequence: TGTGCCAGCAAAAAAAGAGACAGGGCGACGGAGACCCAGTACTTC.

V and J are TRBV2 and TRBJ2-7; D is possibly TRBD1 (6 bases). CDR3 length: 15 residues. With 6 bases removed from V and 3 bases from J, the gap between germline ends came to 18 bases. CDR1 and CDR2 (germline): SNHLY, FYNNEI. The CDR3: CASSADRNLNYEQYF. The DNA of the CDR3 is TGTGCCAGCAGCGCCGACAGGAATCTTAACTACGAGCAGTACTTC. Drawing the rest from reference TRBV2 and TRBJ2-7, the complete variable domain is EPEVTQTPSHQVTQMGQEVILRCVPISNHLYFYWYRQILGQKVEFLVSFYNNEISEKSEIFDDQFSVERPDGSNFTLKIRSTKLEDSAMYFCASSADRNLNYEQYFGPGTRLTVT.

The gene calls are TRBV13 and TRBJ2-3, with 15 bases identical to TRBD2. V lost 5 bases and J lost 2; bases outside the gene matches: 14. Germline V lookup: CDR1 PRHDT, CDR2 FYEKMQ (reference sequence). CDR3 length: 20 residues. CDR3 region: CASSLRVGLAGGRPTDTQYF. CDR3 nucleotides: TGTGCCAGCAGCCTTCGGGTAGGACTAGCGGGAGGGAGACCCACAGATACGCAGTATTTT.

The gene calls are TRBV28 and TRBJ1-1; D possibly corresponds to TRBD1 (6 bases). The V end lost 2 bases, the J end lost 0 bases, and 10 bases lay between the germline ends. The V gene's germline CDR1 is MDHEN and CDR2 SYDVKM. The CDR3 is 15 amino acids. The CDR3 is CASSLRQAMNTEAFF. The DNA for the CDR3 is TGTGCCAGCAGTTTACGACAGGCGATGAACACTGAAGCTTTCTTT.

The chain is built from TRBV4-2 and TRBJ2-5; D possibly corresponds to TRBD2 (7 bases). The germline gives CDR1 LGHNA, CDR2 YNFKEQ. The CDR3 length is 15 residues. Trimming stripped 1 base from V and 3 bases from J, with 12 bases between. The CDR3 loop is CASSQVWGGEETQYF. The CDR3 DNA reads TGTGCCAGCAGCCAAGTTTGGGGGGGCGAAGAGACCCAGTACTTC.

V usage is TRBV7-6 and J usage is TRBJ2-3; D perhaps matches TRBD2 (5 bases). The germline CDR1 and CDR2 sequences are SGHVS and FNYEAQ. The CDR3 spans 12 residues. Trimming stripped 5 bases from V and 6 bases from J, with 9 bases between. The CDR3 reads CASSPDSDTQYF. The CDR3 coding sequence is TGTGCCAGCAGCCCGGACTCTGATACGCAGTATTTT. The complete variable domain, with remaining parts taken from reference TRBV7-6 and TRBJ2-3, reads GAGVSQSPRYKVTKRGQDVALRCDPISGHVSLYWYRQALGQGPEFLTYFNYEAQQDKSGLPNDRFSAERPEGSISTLTIQRTEQRDSAMYRCASSPDSDTQYFGPGTRLTVL.

V and J are TRBV7-8 and TRBJ2-5; perhaps TRBD1 as D (6 bases). This CDR3 comprises 15 residues. CDR1 is SGHVS, CDR2 FQNEAQ, per germline. V gave up 6 bases and J gave up 1 base, with 15 bases separating them. CDR3 loop: CASRSQGTAQETQYF. As DNA, the CDR3 is TGTGCCAGCAGGTCGCAGGGGACGGCCCAAGAGACCCAGTACTTC.

CDR3: CASSQAPTVSYNEQFF. In DNA form, the CDR3 reads TGCGCCAGCAGCCAAGCTCCGACAGTCTCCTACAATGAGCAGTTCTTC. The chain couples TRBV4-1 to TRBJ2-1, with D possibly TRBD1 on 5 matching bases. The V gene's germline CDR1 is MGHRA and CDR2 YSYEKL. Deletions cut 1 base from V and 0 bases from J, with 10 bases between. CDR3 length equals 16 residues.

The chain carries TRBV28 and TRBJ2-7, with TRBD1 identical over 10 bases. The CDR3 length is 14 residues. The V and J ends lost 4 bases and 3 bases, in that order; junction bases with no gene match: 3. Germline V gene lookup returns CDR1 MDHEN and CDR2 SYDVKM. The CDR3 nucleotides read TGTGCCAGCAGTTCGACAGGGGGCGACTACGAGCAGTACTTC. Residues: CASSSTGGDYEQYF.

CDR3 bases: TGTGCCAGCAGTTTATATAAGGGGGTAAACCAGCCCCAGCATTTT. Its translation is CASSLYKGVNQPQHF. The J gene is TRBJ1-5, the V gene TRBV28; possibly TRBD1 for D (6 bases). Trimming took 1 base from V and 7 from J, leaving 14 bases between them. The V gene's germline CDR1 is MDHEN and CDR2 SYDVKM. CDR3 length: 15 amino acids.